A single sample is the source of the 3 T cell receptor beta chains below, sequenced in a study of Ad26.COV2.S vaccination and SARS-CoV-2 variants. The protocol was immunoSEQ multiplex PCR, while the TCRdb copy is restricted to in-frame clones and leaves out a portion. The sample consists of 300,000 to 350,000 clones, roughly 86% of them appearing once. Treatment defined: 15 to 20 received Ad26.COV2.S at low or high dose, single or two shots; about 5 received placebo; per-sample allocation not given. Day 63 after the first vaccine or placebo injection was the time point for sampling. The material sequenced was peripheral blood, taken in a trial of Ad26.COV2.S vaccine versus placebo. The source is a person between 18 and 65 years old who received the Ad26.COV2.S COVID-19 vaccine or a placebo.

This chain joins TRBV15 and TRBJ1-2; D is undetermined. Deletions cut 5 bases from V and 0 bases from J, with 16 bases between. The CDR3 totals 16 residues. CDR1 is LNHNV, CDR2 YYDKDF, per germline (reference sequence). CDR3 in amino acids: CATSPRLQIANYGYTF. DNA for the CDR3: TGTGCCACCAGCCCTCGTCTCCAGATCGCTAACTATGGCTACACCTTC. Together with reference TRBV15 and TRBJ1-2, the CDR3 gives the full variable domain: DAMVIQNPRYQVTQFGKPVTLSCSQTLNHNVMYWYQQKSSQAPKLLFHYYDKDFNNEADTPDNFQSRRPNTSFCFLDIRSPGLGDTAMYLCATSPRLQIANYGYTFGSGTRLTVV.

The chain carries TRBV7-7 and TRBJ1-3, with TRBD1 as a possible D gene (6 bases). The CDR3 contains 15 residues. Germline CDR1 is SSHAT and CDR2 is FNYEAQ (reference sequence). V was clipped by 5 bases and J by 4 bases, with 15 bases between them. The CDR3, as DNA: TGTGCCAGCAGCGTGGACAGTTCGGCGGGAAACACCATATATTTT. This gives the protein CASSVDSSAGNTIYF. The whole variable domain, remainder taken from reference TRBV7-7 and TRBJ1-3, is GAGVSQSPRYKVTKRGQDVTLRCDPISSHATLYWYQQALGQGPEFLTYFNYEAQPDKSGLPSDRFSAERPEGSISTLTIQRTEQRDSAMYRCASSVDSSAGNTIYFGEGSWLTVV.

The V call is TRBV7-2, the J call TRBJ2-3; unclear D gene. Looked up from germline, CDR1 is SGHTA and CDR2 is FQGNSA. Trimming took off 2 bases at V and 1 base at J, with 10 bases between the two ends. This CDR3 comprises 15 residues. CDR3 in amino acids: CASSLYHPGTDTQYF. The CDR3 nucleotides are TGTGCCAGCAGCTTATACCACCCCGGCACAGATACGCAGTATTTT.